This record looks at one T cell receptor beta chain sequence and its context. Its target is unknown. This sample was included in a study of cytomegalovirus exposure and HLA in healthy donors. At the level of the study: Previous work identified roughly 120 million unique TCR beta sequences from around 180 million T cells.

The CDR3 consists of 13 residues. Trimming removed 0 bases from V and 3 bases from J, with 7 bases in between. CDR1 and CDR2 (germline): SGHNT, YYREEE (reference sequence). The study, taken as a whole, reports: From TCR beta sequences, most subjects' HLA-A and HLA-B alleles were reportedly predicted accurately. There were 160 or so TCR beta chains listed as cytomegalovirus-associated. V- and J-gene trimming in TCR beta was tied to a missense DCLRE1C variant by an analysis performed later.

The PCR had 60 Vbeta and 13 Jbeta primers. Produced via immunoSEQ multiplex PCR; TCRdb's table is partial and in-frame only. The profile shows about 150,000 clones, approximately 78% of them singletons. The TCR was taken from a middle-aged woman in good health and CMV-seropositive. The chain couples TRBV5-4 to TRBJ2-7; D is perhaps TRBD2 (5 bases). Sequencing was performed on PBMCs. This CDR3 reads CASSLESGYEQYF. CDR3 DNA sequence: TGTGCCAGCAGCTTGGAGAGCGGCTACGAGCAGTACTTC.